This TCR beta chain was observed in a study of cytotoxic CD8 clonotypes in ibrutinib-treated CLL. Method: immunoSEQ multiplex PCR; TCRdb's copy keeps in-frame clones and lacks some. The table has approximately 200,000 clones, about two thirds seen once; the top ten hold 13%. J lost 3 bases, V lost 6 bases, and 6 bases had no gene match. The CDR3 runs to 14 residues. Germline V CDR1 and CDR2: SNHLY, FYNNEI. The sequencing used PBMCs, collected after 24 months of ibrutinib treatment. The rearrangement uses TRBV2 and TRBJ2-7; 9 positions match TRBD1. This TCR was recovered from a human donor with chronic lymphocytic leukemia. CDR3 in DNA: TGTGCCAGCAGCACCGGGACAGGGTTCTACGAGCAGTACTTC. As protein: CASSTGTGFYEQYF.